This note documents a single T cell receptor beta chain sequence. Its antigen is as yet unknown. The protocol was immunoSEQ multiplex PCR, while the TCRdb copy is restricted to in-frame clones and leaves out a portion. The sample lists roughly 40,000 clones, approximately 85% occurring once. Germline CDR1 is SGHTA and CDR2 is FQGNSA. CDR3 length: 13 amino acids. Trimming left V 7 bases short and J 8 bases short, with 12 bases between. The data were taken from a study of T cells in narcolepsy. Study-level findings and limits: Autoreactive clone sequences were missing from some blood memory CD4+ repertoires.

Material: CD45RA- memory CD4+ T cells from PBMCs. This chain connects TRBV7-2 to TRBJ1-6, with D perhaps matching TRBD1 (5 bases). The source of this sequence is a human donor with narcolepsy. The CDR3 here is CASTRGDHSPLHF. CDR3 DNA: TGTGCCAGCACGAGAGGGGATCATTCACCCCTCCACTTT.